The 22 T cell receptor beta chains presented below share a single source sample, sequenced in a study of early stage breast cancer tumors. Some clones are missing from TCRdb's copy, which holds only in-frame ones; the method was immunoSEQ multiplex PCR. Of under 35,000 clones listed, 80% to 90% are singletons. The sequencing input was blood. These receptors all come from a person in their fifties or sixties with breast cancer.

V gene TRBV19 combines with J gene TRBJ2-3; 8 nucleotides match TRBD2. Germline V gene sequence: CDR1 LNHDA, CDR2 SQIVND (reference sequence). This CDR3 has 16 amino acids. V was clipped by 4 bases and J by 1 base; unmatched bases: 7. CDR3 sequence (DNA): TGTGCCAGTAGTAGTCTTTTGACTAGCGGCACAGATACGCAGTATTTT. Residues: CASSSLLTSGTDTQYF.

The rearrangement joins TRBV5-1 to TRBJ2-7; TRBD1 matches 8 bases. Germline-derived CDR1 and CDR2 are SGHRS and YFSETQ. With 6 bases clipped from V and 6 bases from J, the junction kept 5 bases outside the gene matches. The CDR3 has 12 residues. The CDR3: CASTSGGSEQYF. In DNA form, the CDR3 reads TGCGCCAGCACGTCAGGGGGCAGCGAGCAGTACTTC.

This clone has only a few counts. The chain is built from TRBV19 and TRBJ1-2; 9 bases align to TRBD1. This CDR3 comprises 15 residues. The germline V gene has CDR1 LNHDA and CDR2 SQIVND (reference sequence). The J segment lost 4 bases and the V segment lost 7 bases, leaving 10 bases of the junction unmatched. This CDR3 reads CASMGPRQGGYGYTF. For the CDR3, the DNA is TGTGCCAGTATGGGTCCCAGACAGGGGGGCTATGGCTACACCTTC.

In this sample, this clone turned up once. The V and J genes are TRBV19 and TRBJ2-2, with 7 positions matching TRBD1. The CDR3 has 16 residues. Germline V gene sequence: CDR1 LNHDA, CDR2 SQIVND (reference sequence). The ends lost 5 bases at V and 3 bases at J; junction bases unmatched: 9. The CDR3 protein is CASSRRTGFYTGELFF. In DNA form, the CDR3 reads TGTGCCAGTAGTCGACGGACAGGATTTTACACCGGGGAGCTGTTTTTT.

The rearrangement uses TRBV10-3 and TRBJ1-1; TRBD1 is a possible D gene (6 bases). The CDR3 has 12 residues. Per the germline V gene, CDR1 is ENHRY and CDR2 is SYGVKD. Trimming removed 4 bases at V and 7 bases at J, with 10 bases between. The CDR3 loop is CAISVRGSEAFF. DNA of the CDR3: TGTGCCATCAGTGTCAGGGGAAGTGAAGCTTTCTTT.

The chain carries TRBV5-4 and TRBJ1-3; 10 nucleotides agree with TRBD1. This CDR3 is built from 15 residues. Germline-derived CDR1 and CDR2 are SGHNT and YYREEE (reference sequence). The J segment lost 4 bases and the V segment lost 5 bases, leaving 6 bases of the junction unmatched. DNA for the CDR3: TGTGCCAGCAGTCGGGACAGGGGATTGGGAAACACCATATATTTT. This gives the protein CASSRDRGLGNTIYF.

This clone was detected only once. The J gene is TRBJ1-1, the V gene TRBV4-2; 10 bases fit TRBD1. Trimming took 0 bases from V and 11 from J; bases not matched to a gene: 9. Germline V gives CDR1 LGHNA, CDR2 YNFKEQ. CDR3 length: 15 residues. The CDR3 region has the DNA TGTGCCAGCAGCCAAGATCCGACAGGGGGCACTTGGGCTTTCTTT. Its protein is CASSQDPTGGTWAFF.

CDR3 coding DNA: TGTGCCAGCAGCGACGGATCAACTAATGAAAAACTGTTTTTT. It encodes CASSDGSTNEKLFF. V gene TRBV5-6 combines with J gene TRBJ1-4; D unresolved. Germline V gives CDR1 SGHDT, CDR2 YYEEEE. This CDR3 is 14 amino acids long. V lost 4 bases to trimming and J lost 0 bases, with 7 bases between them.

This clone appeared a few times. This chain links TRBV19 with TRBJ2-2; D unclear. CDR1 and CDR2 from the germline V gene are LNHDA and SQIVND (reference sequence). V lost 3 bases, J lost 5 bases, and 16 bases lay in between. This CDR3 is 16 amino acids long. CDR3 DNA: TGTGCCAGTAGTATTACTTCAACTCTAATTACCGGGGAGCTGTTTTTT. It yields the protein CASSITSTLITGELFF.

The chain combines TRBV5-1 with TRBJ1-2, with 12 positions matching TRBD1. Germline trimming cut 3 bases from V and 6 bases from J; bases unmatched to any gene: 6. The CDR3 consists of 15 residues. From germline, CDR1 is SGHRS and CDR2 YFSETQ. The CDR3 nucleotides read TGCGCCAGCAGCTGGGGGACAGGGGGCAGCAATGGCTACACCTTC. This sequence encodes CASSWGTGGSNGYTF.

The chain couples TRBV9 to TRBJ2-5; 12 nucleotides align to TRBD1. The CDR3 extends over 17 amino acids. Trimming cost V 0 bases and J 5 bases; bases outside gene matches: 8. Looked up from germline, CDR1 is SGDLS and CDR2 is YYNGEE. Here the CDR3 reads CASSVDGTGGLLETQYF. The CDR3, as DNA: TGTGCCAGCAGCGTAGATGGGACAGGGGGCCTGTTGGAGACCCAGTACTTC.

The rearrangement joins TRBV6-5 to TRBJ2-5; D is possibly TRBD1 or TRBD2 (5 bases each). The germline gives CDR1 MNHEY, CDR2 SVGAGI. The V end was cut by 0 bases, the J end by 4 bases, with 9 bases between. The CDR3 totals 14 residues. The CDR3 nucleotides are TGTGCCAGCAGTTACTCTTTGGGGGTAGAGACCCAGTACTTC. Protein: CASSYSLGVETQYF.

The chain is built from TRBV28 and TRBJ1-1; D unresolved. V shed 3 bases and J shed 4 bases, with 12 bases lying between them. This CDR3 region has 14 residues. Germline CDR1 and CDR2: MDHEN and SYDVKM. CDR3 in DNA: TGTGCCAGCAGTTTCGCAGGCGCCCTCACTGAAGCTTTCTTT. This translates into CASSFAGALTEAFF.

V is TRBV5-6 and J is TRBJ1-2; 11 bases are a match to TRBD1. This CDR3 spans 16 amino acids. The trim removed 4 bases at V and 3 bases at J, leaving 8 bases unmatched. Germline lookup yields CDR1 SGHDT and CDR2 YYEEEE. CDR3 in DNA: TGTGCCAGCAGCCCGGACAGGGGGCGAAGCGACTATGGCTACACCTTC. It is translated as CASSPDRGRSDYGYTF.

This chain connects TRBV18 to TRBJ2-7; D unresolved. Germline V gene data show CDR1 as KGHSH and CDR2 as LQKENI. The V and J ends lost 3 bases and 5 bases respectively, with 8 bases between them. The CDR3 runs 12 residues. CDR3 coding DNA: TGTGCCAGCTCACCCTCCAGTAACGAGCAGTACTTC. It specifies CASSPSSNEQYF.

CDR3 residues: CASSGSLAGGQWTQYF. Here the CDR3 DNA reads TGCGCCAGCAGCGGGTCTCTAGCGGGGGGGCAGTGGACGCAGTATTTT. The chain recombines TRBV10-1 with TRBJ2-3, with TRBD2 matching 12 bases. V trimming: 6 bases; J trimming: 9 bases; junction bases outside the gene matches: 13. This CDR3 has 16 residues. Germline CDR1 is WNHNN and CDR2 is SYGVQD (reference sequence).

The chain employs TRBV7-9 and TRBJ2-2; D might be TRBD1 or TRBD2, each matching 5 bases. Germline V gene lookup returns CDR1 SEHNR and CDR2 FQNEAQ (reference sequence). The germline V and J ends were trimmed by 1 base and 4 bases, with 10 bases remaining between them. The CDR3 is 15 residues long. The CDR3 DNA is TGTGCCAGCAGCTTAGTACCAGGGACCACCGGGGAGCTGTTTTTT. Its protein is CASSLVPGTTGELFF.

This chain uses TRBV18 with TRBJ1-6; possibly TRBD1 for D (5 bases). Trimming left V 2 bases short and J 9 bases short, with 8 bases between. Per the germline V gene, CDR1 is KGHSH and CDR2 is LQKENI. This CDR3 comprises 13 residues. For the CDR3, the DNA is TGTGCCAGCTCACCAACCGGGACTTCACCCCTCCACTTT. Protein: CASSPTGTSPLHF.

For the CDR3, the DNA is TGTGCCAGCAGCTCACCTACTAGTCTGCGCGAGCAGTACTTC. Translation: CASSSPTSLREQYF. The chain combines TRBV5-4 with TRBJ2-7; possibly TRBD2 for D (5 bases). V lost 3 bases and J 6 bases, leaving 16 bases between the germline ends. The CDR3 runs to 14 residues. Germline V gene sequence: CDR1 SGHNT, CDR2 YYREEE (reference sequence).

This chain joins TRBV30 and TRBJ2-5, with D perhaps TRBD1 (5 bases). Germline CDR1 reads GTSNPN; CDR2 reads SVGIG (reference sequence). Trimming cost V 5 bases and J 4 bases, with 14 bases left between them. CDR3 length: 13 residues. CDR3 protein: CAWDSEFGETQYF. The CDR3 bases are TGTGCCTGGGACAGCGAGTTCGGAGAGACCCAGTACTTC.

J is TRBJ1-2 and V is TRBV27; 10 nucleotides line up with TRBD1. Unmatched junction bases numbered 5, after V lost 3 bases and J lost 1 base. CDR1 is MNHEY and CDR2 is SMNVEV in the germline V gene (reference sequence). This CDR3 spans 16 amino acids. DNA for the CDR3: TGTGCCAGCAGTTTGCACGGGACAGGGGTTAACTATGGCTACACCTTC. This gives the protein CASSLHGTGVNYGYTF.

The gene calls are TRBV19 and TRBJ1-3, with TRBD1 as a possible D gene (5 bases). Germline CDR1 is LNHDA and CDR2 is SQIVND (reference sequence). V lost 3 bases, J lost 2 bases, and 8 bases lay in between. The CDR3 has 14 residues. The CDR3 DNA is TGTGCCAGTAGTATCCCAGGGACTGGAAACACCATATATTTT. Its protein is CASSIPGTGNTIYF.